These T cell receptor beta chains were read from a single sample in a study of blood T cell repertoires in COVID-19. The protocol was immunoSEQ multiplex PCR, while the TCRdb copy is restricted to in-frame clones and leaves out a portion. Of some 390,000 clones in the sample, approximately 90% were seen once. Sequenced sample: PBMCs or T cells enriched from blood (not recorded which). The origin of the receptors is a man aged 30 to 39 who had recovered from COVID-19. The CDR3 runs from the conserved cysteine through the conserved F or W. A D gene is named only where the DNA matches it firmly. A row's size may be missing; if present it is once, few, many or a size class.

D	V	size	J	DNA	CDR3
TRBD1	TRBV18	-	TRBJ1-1	TGTGCCAGCTCAACCGGGACAGGGGTATGGACTGAAGCTTTCTTT	CASSTGTGVWTEAFF
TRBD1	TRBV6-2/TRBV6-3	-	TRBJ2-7	TGTGCCAGCAGTTACTCTCCTGGCCCTTTGCTGACAGGGCTATACGAGCAGTACTTC	CASSYSPGPLLTGLYEQYF
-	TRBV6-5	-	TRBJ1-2	TGTGCCAGCAGTTACACACAGGGCTATGGCTACACCTTC	CASSYTQGYGYTF
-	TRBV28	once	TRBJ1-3	TGTGCCAGCAGCCTCCCACCGGGACAAGCCTTGGGTAACACCATATATTTT	CASSLPPGQALGNTIYF
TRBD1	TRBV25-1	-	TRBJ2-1	TGTGCCAGCAGTGAGACAGGGTGGAGGAATGAGCAGTTCTTC	CASSETGWRNEQFF
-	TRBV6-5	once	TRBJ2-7	TGTGCCAGCAGGCAGACTTACTACGAGCAGTACTTC	CASRQTYYEQYF
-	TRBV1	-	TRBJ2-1	TGCACCAGCAGACTAGCGGGAAACAATGAGCAGTTCTTC	CTSRLAGNNEQFF
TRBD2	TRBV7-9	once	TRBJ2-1	TGTGCCAGCAGCCTCGGGACTAGCGGATTGAGGGAGCAGTTCTTC	CASSLGTSGLREQFF
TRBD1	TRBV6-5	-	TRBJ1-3	TGTGCCAGCATCTTGGACAGGGCTGGAGGAAACACCATATATTTT	CASILDRAGGNTIYF
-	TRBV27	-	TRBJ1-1	TGTGCCAGCAGTCTAAGTATCCTTAGCGGGACTGAAGCTTTCTTT	CASSLSILSGTEAFF
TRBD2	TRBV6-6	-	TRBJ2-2	TGTGCCAGCAGTTCCCTAGCGGGGGCTAACACCGGGGAGCTGTTTTTT	CASSSLAGANTGELFF
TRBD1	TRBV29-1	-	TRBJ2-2	TGCAGCGTTGATGGGCAGGGGGCCGGCACCGGGGAGCTGTTTTTT	CSVDGQGAGTGELFF
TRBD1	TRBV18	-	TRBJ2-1	TGTGCCAGCTCACCAGGACAGGGGGCGCAGAATGAGCAGTTCTTC	CASSPGQGAQNEQFF
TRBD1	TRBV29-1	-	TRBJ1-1	TGCAGCGTCAATCCAGGACGGGACAGATCTGAAGCTTTCTTT	CSVNPGRDRSEAFF
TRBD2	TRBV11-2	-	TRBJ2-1	TGTGCCAGCAGCACCCGGACTAGCGGGAGAGGTGAGCAGTTCTTC	CASSTRTSGRGEQFF
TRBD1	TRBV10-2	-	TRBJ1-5	TGCGCCAGCAGCACACAGGGGAATCAGCCCCAGCATTTT	CASSTQGNQPQHF